This is a list of T cell receptor beta chains from one sample in a study of T cell responses to AZD1222 COVID-19 vaccine. Method: immunoSEQ multiplex PCR; TCRdb's copy keeps in-frame clones and lacks some. The sample has fewer than 100,000 clones, about 85% seen once; the top ten hold about 12%. Sample: peripheral blood, taken on day 0 of AZD1222 vaccination. The receptors here all came from an adult in good health. Each CDR3 is given without its conserved first and last residue. Fields, in order: V gene, J gene, CDR3 length, CDR3 protein.

>TRBV3-1/TRBV3-2|TRBJ1-2|12
ASSQDTAGYGYT
>TRBV7-6|TRBJ1-4|13
ASSLRGTTNEKLF
>TRBV30|TRBJ1-6|12
AWSARYRNSPLH
>TRBV9|TRBJ1-5|12
ASSTGNSNQPQH
>TRBV10-3|TRBJ1-6|14
AISGPHNADNSPLH
>TRBV7-3|TRBJ1-1|11
ASSLYRVTEAF
>TRBV2|TRBJ1-2|11
ASIRQGVSGYT
>TRBV24-1|TRBJ1-2|12
ATSTGDRGYGYT
>TRBV18|TRBJ2-5|12
ASSPSSGKETQY
>TRBV7-3|TRBJ2-1|11
AWGGGGYNEQF
>TRBV6-2/TRBV6-3|TRBJ2-2|13
ASSSHGGNTGELF
>TRBV24-1|TRBJ2-2|15
ATSVTSGGTNTGELF
>TRBV9|TRBJ2-7|14
ASSPHPTGGLGEQY
>TRBV28|TRBJ1-4|11
ASSPGTVEKLF
>TRBV25-1|TRBJ2-7|15
ASSDTAGRHLSYEQY